In this sample, the clone carrying this T cell receptor beta chain turned up once. CDR1 is SGHTA and CDR2 is FQGNSA in the germline V gene. This CDR3 is built from 16 residues. Germline trimming cut 1 base from V and 6 bases from J; bases unmatched to any gene: 8. The data originate from a study of blood T cell repertoires in COVID-19. The repertoire was sequenced with immunoSEQ multiplex PCR; TCRdb's copy has only in-frame clones and lacks some. Of about 220,000 clones in the sample, 85% were seen once. The sequencing sample was made of peripheral blood. The V and J genes are TRBV7-2 and TRBJ1-2, with 10 bases lining up with TRBD1. This TCR was recovered from a woman aged 70-85 years with COVID-19, enrolled during active disease. DNA of the CDR3: TGTGCCAGCAGCTTAGGGGCGGGACAGGGGCAAAATGGCTACACCTTC. Amino acids: CASSLGAGQGQNGYTF.